Listed below are T cell receptor beta chains from one sample, sequenced in a study of patients and donors after allogeneic stem cell transplantation. TCRdb reprocessed the RT-PCR reads with MiXCR, giving one entry per CDR3 protein. The table lists about 960,000 distinct CDR3 sequences, about a sixth of them singletons. The sample comprised blood, either unsorted or a sorted T cell fraction (not recorded which). The receptor source for this set is a human donor who was either an allogeneic HSCT recipient or a stem cell or donor lymphocyte infusion donor (not recorded which). It is not recorded whose cells these are; they may come from a transplant donor. Each CDR3 is given with its conserved first and last residue. D genes are given only for firm matches. Expanded clones get a size class; other rows say once, few or many, or leave the size out.

v_gene	abundance	d_gene	j_gene	CDR3aa	CDR3nt
TRBV3-1	many	.	TRBJ1-3	CASGQGSGNTIYF	TGTGCCAGCGGTCAGGGCTCTGGAAACACCATATATTTT
TRBV4-1	.	.	TRBJ1-1	CASSQGLGAFF	TGCGCCAGCAGCCAAGGATTAGGAGCTTTCTTT
TRBV5-1	few	.	TRBJ1-3	CASSLAGGSSSGNTIYF	TGCGCCAGCAGCTTGGCTGGGGGGTCGAGCTCTGGAAACACCATATATTTT
TRBV3-1	.	.	TRBJ2-2	CGAGNTGELFF	TGTGGTGCGGGAAACACCGGGGAGCTGTTTTTT
TRBV20-1	.	.	TRBJ1-5	CSASEALYQPQHF	TGCAGTGCTAGCGAGGCGTTATATCAGCCCCAGCATTTT
TRBV20-1	few	.	TRBJ2-6	CSASTPGGANVLTF	TGCAGTGCTAGCACTCCGGGAGGGGCCAACGTCCTGACTTTC
TRBV5-1	few	.	TRBJ1-1	CASRLVQLVSNTEAFF	TGCGCCAGCAGGCTGGTACAGTTGGTCTCGAACACTGAAGCTTTCTTT
TRBV12-3/TRBV12-4	many	.	TRBJ1-6	CASSFSNPNSPLHF	TGTGCCAGCAGTTTTTCGAACCCGAATTCACCCCTCCACTTT
TRBV20-1	few	.	TRBJ1-5	CSARDTGSYSNQPQHF	TGCAGTGCTAGAGATACAGGGTCTTATAGCAATCAGCCCCAGCATTTT
TRBV30	.	.	TRBJ1-1	CAWSTTGNTEAFF	TGTGCCTGGAGTACCACAGGGAACACTGAAGCTTTCTTT